One sample yielded the 9 T cell receptor beta chains listed below, sequenced in a study of identifying expanded T cells in peripheral blood. Repertoires were generated with immunoSEQ multiplex PCR, while TCRdb's copy carries only in-frame clones and drops some. Counted here are around 81,000 clones, roughly 84% occurring once; the ten biggest clones make up around 4.5%. The sample was blood. These receptors all stem from a person between 18 and 69 years old in good health.

The V call is TRBV11-2, the J call TRBJ2-2; D remains ambiguous. Trimming removed 2 bases from V and 4 bases from J, with 14 bases in between. The germline V gene encodes CDR1 SGHAT and CDR2 FQNNGV. The CDR3 runs to 16 residues. CDR3 DNA sequence: TGTGCCAGCAGCTTAAGGGCGACTTCGGGCACCGGGGAGCTGTTTTTT. Translating it yields CASSLRATSGTGELFF.

This clone is a singleton in its sample. This chain uses TRBV7-8 with TRBJ2-3; 7 bases are shared with TRBD2. CDR3 length equals 15 residues. The germline gives CDR1 SGHVS, CDR2 FQNEAQ. The V segment lost 4 bases and the J segment 2 bases; nucleotides outside the gene matches: 6. The DNA of the CDR3 is TGTGCCAGCAGCTCAGGACTAGACTTCACAGATACGCAGTATTTT. This sequence encodes CASSSGLDFTDTQYF.

This clone turned up a few times. This rearrangement joins TRBV18 to TRBJ1-4, with D perhaps matching TRBD1 (5 bases). This CDR3 region has 16 residues. The germline V and J ends were trimmed by 3 bases and 2 bases, with 13 bases remaining between them. CDR1 is KGHSH, CDR2 LQKENI, per germline. The CDR3 coding sequence is TGTGCCAGCTCACCCGTGGAGGGGACGACTAATGAAAAACTGTTTTTT. Protein: CASSPVEGTTNEKLFF.

This rearrangement joins TRBV5-5 to TRBJ1-2; 8 bases line up with TRBD1. Germline V lookup: CDR1 SGHKS, CDR2 YYEKEE (reference sequence). This CDR3 has 14 residues. V lost 6 bases and J lost 8; bases outside the gene matches: 12. In nucleotides, the CDR3 is TGTGCCAGCACCAAAGAAGGACAGGGAATCGGCTACACCTTC. Residues: CASTKEGQGIGYTF.

This clone was detected a few times. The V call is TRBV12-2, the J call TRBJ2-1. TRBV12-2 is reported as a pseudogene. This CDR3 comprises 18 residues. The CDR3: CASRCLEKAMGSYNEQFF. The CDR3, as DNA: TGTGCAAGTCGGTGTTTGGAGAAAGCGATGGGGTCCTACAATGAGCAGTTCTTC.

The V call is TRBV6-5, the J call TRBJ1-4; D possibly corresponds to TRBD1 (6 bases). V dropped 5 bases and J dropped 3 bases, with 7 bases sitting between them. The CDR3 extends over 13 amino acids. Germline V gives CDR1 MNHEY, CDR2 SVGAGI. The CDR3 DNA reads TGTGCCAGCAGTCACAGGGCTAATGAAAAACTGTTTTTT. It encodes CASSHRANEKLFF.

The rearrangement uses TRBV5-1 and TRBJ2-5, with TRBD1 matching 7 bases. This CDR3 has 16 residues. V lost 0 bases, J lost 5 bases, and 10 bases stayed unmatched. CDR1 is SGHRS, CDR2 YFSETQ, per germline. The CDR3 DNA is TGCGCCAGCAGCTTGGGCCCGACAGGGATTGGGGAGACCCAGTACTTC. Translated, it gives CASSLGPTGIGETQYF.

The rearrangement joins TRBV27 to TRBJ1-4, with D uncertain. The germline V and J ends were trimmed by 8 bases and 14 bases, with 18 bases remaining between them. This CDR3 has 12 amino acids. The germline CDR1 and CDR2 sequences are MNHEY and SMNVEV (reference sequence). The CDR3 spells CASASLWGGLFF. DNA of the CDR3: TGTGCCAGCGCGTCCCTTTGGGGTGGTCTGTTTTTT.

The J gene is TRBJ2-1, the V gene TRBV13; 9 bases are shared with TRBD2. Germline assignment: CDR1 PRHDT and CDR2 FYEKMQ (reference sequence). V shed 0 bases and J 5 bases; nucleotides not matched to a gene: 2. The CDR3 runs to 15 residues. In DNA, the CDR3 is TGTGCCAGCAGCTTAGGGGCTAGCGGGGACAATGAGCAGTTCTTC. It encodes CASSLGASGDNEQFF.